The following is a T cell receptor (beta chain) sequence with its context. Its antigen is still unknown. The sample belongs to a study of CD8 T cells in ankylosing spondylitis. MiXCR, applied by TCRdb to the 5' RACE reads, yields one record per CDR3 protein. In the table there are 150,000 to 200,000 distinct CDR3 sequences, approximately 13% of which are singletons. Overall study results and limits: Within ankylosing spondylitis blood, a TCR beta motif made up of under 10 highly homologous variants appeared to be characteristic. In ankylosing spondylitis patients, matched synovial fluid reportedly showed significant enrichment of disease-linked clones. CD8+ by phenotype, disease-linked clones were relatively rare in peripheral blood.

The ends were cut back, 2 bases at V and 1 base at J, with 18 bases in the middle. Per the germline V gene, CDR1 is MNHEY and CDR2 is SVGEGT. The length of the CDR3 is 17 residues. The chain couples TRBV6-2 or TRBV6-3 to TRBJ2-7, with a weak D call TRBD1 (5 bases). The receptor was derived from a female donor with ankylosing spondylitis or in good health (not recorded which). Material for sequencing was blood, either unsorted or a sorted T cell fraction (not recorded which). The CDR3 coding sequence is TGTGCCAGCAGTTACGAGCTTACTCAAGGACAATCCTACGAGCAGTACTTC. This sequence encodes CASSYELTQGQSYEQYF.